This T cell receptor beta chain was sequenced in a study of T-cell reconstitution after alpha-beta-depleted transplantation in children. The table lists this clonotype with a few counts. As yet, its antigen is unknown. Unique molecular identifiers featured in how the TCRbeta library was prepared. One entry per CDR3 protein, called by TCRdb with MiXCR from the PCR reads. The sample contains roughly 180,000 distinct CDR3 sequences, around 10% of which appear only once. Germline CDR1 SEHNR, CDR2 FQNEAQ (reference sequence). The CDR3 covers 14 residues. V was pared by 5 bases and J by 8 bases, with 5 bases of the junction left unmatched. Study-wide results and limits: Approximately two months post-transplant, alpha-beta T cells reportedly originated from several hundred expanded graft clones. Day-60 TCRbeta diversity that was high in some patients was derived from surviving recipient T cells and thymic progenitors. From newly produced T cells came most of the T-cell counts and diversity one year after transplant.

Sequenced here: PBMCs, sampled before TCRalphabeta/CD19-depleted stem cell transplant. J is TRBJ2-1 and V is TRBV7-9; 11 bases are shared with TRBD1. This clonotype was sampled from a boy aged 2 to 9 with acute myeloid leukemia, due to receive a stem cell transplant. Here the CDR3 DNA reads TGTGCCAGCAGCCCCCGGACAGGGGGCTATGAGCAGTTCTTC. Translated: CASSPRTGGYEQFF.